One sample yielded the 27 T cell receptor beta chains listed below, sequenced in a study of blood T cell repertoires in COVID-19. The repertoire was sequenced with immunoSEQ multiplex PCR; TCRdb's copy has only in-frame clones and lacks some. The sample lists some 250,000 clones; 70% to 90% were seen once. The sample was peripheral blood. Receptors were obtained from a man between 25 and 39 years old with active or convalescent COVID-19.

The gene calls are TRBV6-5 and TRBJ1-2, with TRBD1 identical over 8 bases. Germline values: CDR1 MNHEY, CDR2 SVGAGI. Germline trimming cut 2 bases from V and 4 bases from J; bases unmatched to any gene: 6. This CDR3 region has 15 residues. CDR3 sequence reads: CASSYGQGGVYGYTF. In nucleotides, the CDR3 is TGTGCCAGCAGTTACGGACAGGGAGGAGTCTATGGCTACACCTTC.

The chain recombines TRBV19 with TRBJ2-7, with 9 bases aligning to TRBD1. Germline CDR1 is LNHDA and CDR2 is SQIVND (reference sequence). The V segment lost 10 bases and the J segment 3 bases; nucleotides outside the gene matches: 7. The CDR3 loop spans 13 amino acids. The CDR3 region has the DNA TGTGCCACCTCCCCGGGACAGGGCTACGAGCAGTACTTC. It specifies CATSPGQGYEQYF.

The chain couples TRBV27 to TRBJ2-7; TRBD1 matches 9 bases. The V gene end was trimmed by 1 base and the J gene end by 4 bases; junction bases not matched to a gene: 5. Germline V gene sequence: CDR1 MNHEY, CDR2 SMNVEV (reference sequence). The CDR3 loop spans 15 amino acids. CDR3 bases: TGTGCCAGCAGTTTATATGGGACAGGGCCATACGAGCAGTACTTC. Residues: CASSLYGTGPYEQYF.

Worth noting for this clone: One junction end does not reproduce the germline sequence, and a read error may be involved. V is TRBV19 and J is TRBJ1-6, with D tentatively TRBD1 (5 bases). Germline V gives CDR1 LNHDA, CDR2 SQIVND (reference sequence). CDR3 size: 12 residues. The CDR3 DNA reads as TGTGCCAGTAGGTACGCGGGGCCCTCAGGTGGCTTT. Protein sequence: CASRYAGPSGGF.

This clone has more than one count but fewer than ten. The chain has TRBV7-8 and TRBJ1-2; D uncertain. Trimming removed 1 base from V and 0 bases from J, with 12 bases in between. Germline V lookup: CDR1 SGHVS, CDR2 FQNEAQ. The CDR3 runs to 16 residues. CDR3 residues: CASSLVAGNSNYGYTF. CDR3 nucleotide sequence: TGTGCCAGCAGCTTAGTGGCGGGCAACTCTAACTATGGCTACACCTTC.

V gene TRBV9 combines with J gene TRBJ1-1; TRBD1 agrees at 10 bases. The V segment lost 3 bases and the J segment 8 bases; nucleotides outside the gene matches: 4. The CDR3 extends over 13 amino acids. Germline CDR1 reads SGDLS; CDR2 reads YYNGEE. CDR3 DNA sequence: TGTGCCAGCAGCGCGGGGGACAGGGGAGAAGCTTTCTTT. Translated: CASSAGDRGEAFF. Full variable domain (remainder filled in from reference TRBV9 and TRBJ1-1): DSGVTQTPKHLITATGQRVTLRCSPRSGDLSVYWYQQSLDQGLQFLIQYYNGEERAKGNILERFSAQQFPDLHSELNLSSLELGDSALYFCASSAGDRGEAFFGQGTRLTVV.

This clone was observed once. The chain uses TRBV7-2 and TRBJ2-3; no clear D. This CDR3 has 14 amino acids. V lost 4 bases, J lost 6 bases, and 14 bases lay in between. Looked up from germline, CDR1 is SGHTA and CDR2 is FQGNSA. The CDR3 loop is CASSSALVPDTQYF. For the CDR3, the DNA is TGTGCCAGCAGCTCAGCGCTAGTACCCGATACGCAGTATTTT. The full variable domain, in which reference TRBV7-2 and TRBJ2-3 provide the parts outside the CDR3, is GAGVSQSPSNKVTEKGKDVELRCDPISGHTALYWYRQSLGQGLEFLIYFQGNSAPDKSGLPSDRFSAERTGGSVSTLTIQRTQQEDSAVYLCASSSALVPDTQYFGPGTRLTVL.

The chain joins TRBV15 to TRBJ2-7; 10 nucleotides line up with TRBD1. The CDR3 has 15 residues. J was trimmed by 4 bases and V by 5 bases; bases with no gene match: 8. CDR1 and CDR2 from the germline V gene are LNHNV and YYDKDF (reference sequence). Written as DNA, the CDR3 is TGTGCCACCAGCCAAGACAGGGGGCGGACTTACGAGCAGTACTTC. Translating it yields CATSQDRGRTYEQYF.

The chain uses TRBV2 and TRBJ1-1; 8 bases match TRBD1. This CDR3 is 15 amino acids long. The trim removed 8 bases at V and 2 bases at J, leaving 10 bases unmatched. Germline V gives CDR1 SNHLY, CDR2 FYNNEI. In nucleotides, the CDR3 is TGTGCCAGCTCAGGACAGGGCCCCCCCAACACTGAAGCTTTCTTT. This sequence encodes CASSGQGPPNTEAFF.

The chain combines TRBV19 with TRBJ1-2; 9 bases match TRBD1. The length of the CDR3 is 13 residues. CDR1 is LNHDA, CDR2 SQIVND, per germline (reference sequence). V gave up 5 bases and J gave up 8 bases; unmatched junction bases: 6. This CDR3 reads CASSPRDREGYTF. The CDR3 DNA sequence: TGTGCCAGTAGTCCCCGGGACAGGGAAGGCTACACCTTC.

The CDR3 sequence: CASSYKPGLGINEQFF. The CDR3 DNA sequence: TGTGCCAGCAGTTACAAACCGGGACTAGGCATTAATGAGCAGTTCTTC. The genes are TRBV6-5 and TRBJ2-1; TRBD2 matches at 8 bases. The CDR3 consists of 16 residues. Germline CDR1 is MNHEY and CDR2 is SVGAGI. V lost 2 bases to trimming and J lost 7 bases; unmatched junction nucleotides: 10.

A few counts support this clone. The rearrangement links TRBV5-1 to TRBJ1-5; TRBD1 matches at 8 bases. The CDR3 has 15 residues. CDR1 is SGHRS, CDR2 YFSETQ, per germline. V lost 4 bases and J lost 2; bases outside the gene matches: 5. The CDR3 here is CASSPGGAGNQPQHF. The CDR3 DNA is TGCGCCAGCAGCCCAGGGGGCGCGGGCAATCAGCCCCAGCATTTT.

V gene TRBV10-3 combines with J gene TRBJ2-7, with no clear D. V was clipped by 0 bases and J by 6 bases, with 9 bases between them. Germline V gives CDR1 ENHRY, CDR2 SYGVKD. This CDR3 comprises 13 residues. The CDR3 DNA sequence: TGTGCCATCAGTGAGTCGAGACTGCCCGAGCAGTACTTC. Translating it yields CAISESRLPEQYF.

Only a few counts were recorded for this clone. This chain links TRBV5-5 with TRBJ2-7; weak D call: TRBD2 (6 bases). With 0 bases removed from V and 7 bases from J, the gap between germline ends came to 20 bases. CDR1 is SGHKS, CDR2 YYEKEE, per germline (reference sequence). The CDR3 has 16 amino acids. This CDR3 reads CASSLGLVGSAGEQYF. DNA of the CDR3: TGTGCCAGCAGCTTGGGGCTTGTGGGGTCGGCGGGGGAGCAGTACTTC. Variable domain in full (rest from reference TRBV5-5 and TRBJ2-7): DAGVTQSPTHLIKTRGQQVTLRCSPISGHKSVSWYQQVLGQGPQFIFQYYEKEERGRGNFPDRFSARQFPNYSSELNVNALLLGDSALYLCASSLGLVGSAGEQYFGPGTRLTVT.

This rearrangement joins TRBV6-2 or TRBV6-3 to TRBJ1-6; no clear D gene. Germline CDR1 is MNHEY and CDR2 is SVGEGT. The length of the CDR3 is 14 residues. V shed 6 bases and J shed 4 bases, with 10 bases lying between them. The chain's CDR3 is CASSDDNYNSPLHF. CDR3 in DNA: TGTGCCAGCAGCGACGACAATTATAATTCACCCCTCCACTTT.

The chain recombines TRBV19 with TRBJ1-2, with TRBD1 identical over 7 bases. Trimming at V came to 5 bases and at J to 4 bases, leaving 4 bases not matched to a gene. Germline V gene lookup returns CDR1 LNHDA and CDR2 SQIVND (reference sequence). This CDR3 comprises 13 residues. CDR3 in amino acids: CASSQHRGYGYTF. CDR3 bases: TGTGCCAGTAGTCAACACAGGGGCTATGGCTACACCTTC. Combining the CDR3 with reference TRBV19 and TRBJ1-2 gives the whole variable domain DGGITQSPKYLFRKEGQNVTLSCEQNLNHDAMYWYRQDPGQGLRLIYYSQIVNDFQKGDIAEGYSVSREKKESFPLTVTSAQKNPTAFYLCASSQHRGYGYTFGSGTRLTVV.

This clone was counted a few times. The chain combines TRBV27 with TRBJ1-2; 7 bases align to TRBD1. Germline V gene sequence: CDR1 MNHEY, CDR2 SMNVEV (reference sequence). This CDR3 spans 15 amino acids. J gave up 4 bases and V 0 bases, and 5 bases lay outside the gene matches. The CDR3 loop is CASSLSRGRSYGYTF. CDR3 nucleotides: TGTGCCAGCAGTTTATCAAGGGGGCGAAGCTATGGCTACACCTTC.

CDR3: CASSLTRSNEQYF. The DNA of the CDR3 is TGTGCCAGCAGCTTGACTAGAAGCAACGAGCAGTACTTC. V gene TRBV11-3 combines with J gene TRBJ2-7, with D possibly being TRBD2 (6 bases). The germline V gene encodes CDR1 SGHNT and CDR2 YENEEA. V was clipped by 3 bases and J by 5 bases, with 11 bases between them. CDR3 length: 13 amino acids. Filled out from reference TRBV11-3 and TRBJ2-7, the complete variable domain reads EAGVVQSPRYKIIEKKQPVAFWCNPISGHNTLYWYLQNLGQGPELLIRYENEEAVDDSQLPKDRFSAERLKGVDSTLKIQPAELGDSAVYLCASSLTRSNEQYFGPGTRLTVT.

The V and J genes are TRBV9 and TRBJ2-2, with D possibly being TRBD1 (6 bases). The V end was cut by 0 bases, the J end by 6 bases, with 21 bases between. The CDR3 sequence is 18 residues long. Germline CDR1 reads SGDLS; CDR2 reads YYNGEE. The CDR3 bases are TGTGCCAGCAGCGTAGGGAGAGCGCAGGGGAGAGCCGCCGGGGAGCTGTTTTTT. Its translation: CASSVGRAQGRAAGELFF. The variable domain in full, completed from reference TRBV9 and TRBJ2-2, reads DSGVTQTPKHLITATGQRVTLRCSPRSGDLSVYWYQQSLDQGLQFLIQYYNGEERAKGNILERFSAQQFPDLHSELNLSSLELGDSALYFCASSVGRAQGRAAGELFFGEGSRLTVL.

This clone was counted a few times. CDR3 amino acids: CASREDREATEAFF. The CDR3 DNA sequence: TGCGCCAGCCGAGAGGACAGGGAAGCGACTGAAGCTTTCTTT. The chain couples TRBV5-1 to TRBJ1-1; 8 bases are a match to TRBD1. The CDR3 covers 14 residues. The V segment lost 7 bases and the J segment 5 bases; nucleotides outside the gene matches: 10. Germline values: CDR1 SGHRS, CDR2 YFSETQ.

This clone was observed a single time. V gene TRBV5-1 combines with J gene TRBJ1-3; D gene unclear. The CDR3 contains 16 residues. Deletions cut 2 bases from V and 0 bases from J, with 12 bases between. In germline, CDR1 is SGHRS, CDR2 YFSETQ. Here the CDR3 DNA reads TGCGCCAGCAGCTTAGATATTACCGGCTCTGGAAACACCATATATTTT. Translating gives CASSLDITGSGNTIYF.

V usage is TRBV2 and J usage is TRBJ1-4, with a tentative D call TRBD1 (5 bases). Germline V gene lookup returns CDR1 SNHLY and CDR2 FYNNEI. This CDR3 spans 15 amino acids. V lost 5 bases and J 4 bases, leaving 14 bases between the germline ends. This CDR3 is CASSSLGRGNEKLFF. CDR3 DNA sequence: TGTGCCAGCAGTTCGCTGGGGCGAGGTAATGAAAAACTGTTTTTT.

This clone was seen only a few times. The J gene is TRBJ2-1, the V gene TRBV10-1; the D gene is possibly TRBD2 (6 bases). The germline V and J ends were trimmed by 2 bases and 0 bases, with 8 bases remaining between them. Germline CDR1 is WNHNN and CDR2 is SYGVQD (reference sequence). The CDR3 sequence is 15 residues long. CDR3 in DNA: TGCGCCAGCAGTGAGGGGAGGAGCTCCTACAATGAGCAGTTCTTC. Translated, it gives CASSEGRSSYNEQFF.

J is TRBJ2-1 and V is TRBV4-2, with 11 bases lining up with TRBD2. Germline CDR1 reads LGHNA; CDR2 reads YNFKEQ. V shed 1 base and J 7 bases; nucleotides not matched to a gene: 6. The CDR3 loop spans 16 amino acids. The CDR3 DNA reads TGTGCCAGCAGCCAAGTTACCACTAGCGGGGGAAATGAGCAGTTCTTC. Translation gives CASSQVTTSGGNEQFF.

The genes are TRBV7-6 and TRBJ1-3; D remains ambiguous. Trimming cost V 0 bases and J 3 bases, with 12 bases left between them. Germline V gives CDR1 SGHVS, CDR2 FNYEAQ. The CDR3 extends over 16 amino acids. For the CDR3, the DNA is TGTGCCAGCAGCTTAGCGCAATCCGGGATTGGAAACACCATATATTTT. It translates to CASSLAQSGIGNTIYF.

As to this clone: The sample has other DNA sequences that encode this CDR3 too. The rearrangement uses TRBV30 and TRBJ1-6, with 8 nucleotides matching TRBD1. CDR1 GTSNPN and CDR2 SVGIG come from the germline V gene (reference sequence). Trimming cost V 3 bases and J 8 bases; bases outside gene matches: 6. The CDR3 consists of 14 residues. CDR3 nucleotide sequence: TGTGCCTGGAGCTCCGGGACAGGCGATTCACCCCTCCACTTT. This encodes CAWSSGTGDSPLHF. Combining the CDR3 with reference TRBV30 and TRBJ1-6 gives the whole variable domain SQTIHQWPATLVQPVGSPLSLECTVEGTSNPNLYWYRQAAGRGLQLLFYSVGIGQISSEVPQNLSASRPQDRQFILSSKKLLLSDSGFYLCAWSSGTGDSPLHFGNGTRLTVT.

The rearrangement uses TRBV9 and TRBJ2-7; tentative D call: TRBD1 (5 bases). Trimming removed 4 bases at V and 7 bases at J, with 15 bases between. This CDR3 contains 13 residues. Germline assignment: CDR1 SGDLS and CDR2 YYNGEE. The CDR3 spells CASSPPGGAEQYF. The CDR3 coding sequence is TGTGCCAGCAGCCCCCCTGGTGGGGCAGAGCAGTACTTC.